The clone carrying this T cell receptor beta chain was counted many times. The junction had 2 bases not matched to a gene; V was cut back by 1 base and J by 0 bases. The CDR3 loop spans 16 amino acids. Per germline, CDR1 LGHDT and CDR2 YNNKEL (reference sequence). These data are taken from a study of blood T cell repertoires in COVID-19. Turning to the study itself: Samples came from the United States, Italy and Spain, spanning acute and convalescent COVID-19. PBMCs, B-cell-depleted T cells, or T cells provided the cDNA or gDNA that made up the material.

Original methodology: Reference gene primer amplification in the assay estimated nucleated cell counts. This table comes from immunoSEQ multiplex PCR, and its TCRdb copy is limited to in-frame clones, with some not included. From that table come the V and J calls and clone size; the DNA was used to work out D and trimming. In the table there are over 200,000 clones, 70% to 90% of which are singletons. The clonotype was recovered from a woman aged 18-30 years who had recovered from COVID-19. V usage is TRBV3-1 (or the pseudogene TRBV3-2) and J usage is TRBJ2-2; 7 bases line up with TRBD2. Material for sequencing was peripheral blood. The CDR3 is CASSQAREPNTGELFF. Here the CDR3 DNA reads TGTGCCAGCAGCCAAGCGCGGGAGCCGAACACCGGGGAGCTGTTTTTT.